This is a list of T cell receptor beta chains from one sample in a study of blood T cells in healthy people across ages. MiXCR, applied by TCRdb to the 5' RACE reads, yields one record per CDR3 protein. Of almost 800,000 distinct CDR3 sequences listed, 58% are singletons. Sequenced material: blood. The receptors were gathered from a man under 40 in good health. The CDR3 runs from the conserved cysteine through the conserved F or W. D genes are given only for firm matches. The size entry is marked missing in some rows and otherwise reads once, few, many or a size class.

d_call: -; v_call: TRBV9; clone_size: few; j_call: TRBJ2-7; cdr3_aa: CASSVGGGLEQYF; cdr3_nt: TGTGCCAGCAGCGTAGGAGGAGGGCTTGAGCAGTACTTC
d_call: TRBD1; v_call: TRBV20-1; clone_size: many; j_call: TRBJ2-3; cdr3_aa: CSARGTGRTDTQYF; cdr3_nt: TGCAGTGCTAGAGGGACAGGACGCACAGATACGCAGTATTTT
d_call: -; v_call: TRBV20-1; clone_size: many; j_call: TRBJ1-2; cdr3_aa: CSAKRGRTDGYTF; cdr3_nt: TGCAGTGCTAAAAGAGGCCGGACAGATGGCTACACCTTC
d_call: TRBD1; v_call: TRBV20-1; clone_size: -; j_call: TRBJ1-6; cdr3_aa: CSAEDRATLHF; cdr3_nt: TGCAGTGCTGAGGACAGGGCCACCCTCCACTTT
d_call: -; v_call: TRBV6-2/TRBV6-3; clone_size: once; j_call: TRBJ1-2; cdr3_aa: CASSWTPRHGYTF; cdr3_nt: TGTGCCAGCTCCTGGACACCCCGACATGGCTACACCTTC
d_call: TRBD2; v_call: TRBV6-5; clone_size: few; j_call: TRBJ2-1; cdr3_aa: CATGTSGVYEQFF; cdr3_nt: TGTGCCACCGGGACTAGCGGGGTATATGAGCAGTTCTTC
d_call: -; v_call: TRBV30; clone_size: few; j_call: TRBJ2-1; cdr3_aa: CAWSVAAFYNEQFF; cdr3_nt: TGTGCCTGGAGTGTAGCGGCCTTCTACAATGAGCAGTTCTTC
d_call: TRBD1; v_call: TRBV5-1; clone_size: -; j_call: TRBJ2-1; cdr3_aa: CASSLGQGKGEQFF; cdr3_nt: TGCGCCAGCAGCTTGGGACAGGGGAAGGGGGAGCAGTTCTTC
d_call: -; v_call: TRBV30; clone_size: -; j_call: TRBJ1-6; cdr3_aa: CAWNSGSDGSPLHF; cdr3_nt: TGTGCCTGGAACTCTGGATCAGATGGTTCACCCCTCCACTTT
d_call: -; v_call: TRBV30; clone_size: -; j_call: TRBJ2-1; cdr3_aa: CASSGATYNEQFF; cdr3_nt: TGTGCCTCCTCCGGGGCTACTTACAATGAGCAGTTCTTC
d_call: TRBD2; v_call: TRBV20-1; clone_size: few; j_call: TRBJ2-3; cdr3_aa: CSASSGRTDTQYF; cdr3_nt: TGCAGTGCTAGTAGCGGGCGCACAGATACGCAGTATTTT
d_call: TRBD1; v_call: TRBV29-1; clone_size: -; j_call: TRBJ1-2; cdr3_aa: CSVEPGTGGPYGYTF; cdr3_nt: TGCAGCGTTGAACCCGGGACAGGGGGGCCCTATGGCTACACCTTC
d_call: -; v_call: TRBV6-5; clone_size: -; j_call: TRBJ2-5; cdr3_aa: CASRSNGETQYF; cdr3_nt: TGTGCCAGCAGAAGCAATGGCGAGACCCAGTACTTC
d_call: TRBD2; v_call: TRBV7-2; clone_size: -; j_call: TRBJ2-1; cdr3_aa: CASSLGAGGHYNEQFF; cdr3_nt: TGTGCCAGCAGCTTAGGAGCGGGGGGCCACTACAATGAGCAGTTCTTC
d_call: -; v_call: TRBV9; clone_size: -; j_call: TRBJ2-3; cdr3_aa: CASSVERGSGTDTQYF; cdr3_nt: TGTGCCAGCAGCGTAGAACGGGGGAGTGGCACAGATACGCAGTATTTT
d_call: TRBD2; v_call: TRBV20-1; clone_size: -; j_call: TRBJ2-1; cdr3_aa: CSARDVLAGTYNEQFF; cdr3_nt: TGCAGTGCTAGAGATGTTCTAGCGGGAACCTACAATGAGCAGTTCTTC
d_call: -; v_call: TRBV20-1; clone_size: few; j_call: TRBJ2-7; cdr3_aa: CSARDRSTPREQYF; cdr3_nt: TGCAGTGCTAGAGATCGGAGTACACCCAGGGAGCAGTACTTC
d_call: TRBD1; v_call: TRBV6-1; clone_size: few; j_call: TRBJ2-1; cdr3_aa: CASSVDRLYYNEQFF; cdr3_nt: TGTGCCAGCAGTGTGGACAGGCTATATTACAATGAGCAGTTCTTC
d_call: TRBD1; v_call: TRBV4-3; clone_size: once; j_call: TRBJ2-7; cdr3_aa: CASSQGPGQGLYEQNF; cdr3_nt: TGCGCCAGCAGCCAAGGCCCGGGACAGGGCCTCTACGAGCAGAACTTC
d_call: -; v_call: TRBV9; clone_size: -; j_call: TRBJ2-1; cdr3_aa: CASSGTQSSYNEQFF; cdr3_nt: TGTGCCAGCAGCGGAACTCAGAGCTCCTACAATGAGCAGTTCTTC
d_call: -; v_call: TRBV18; clone_size: -; j_call: TRBJ1-4; cdr3_aa: CASSPDSFSEKLFF; cdr3_nt: TGTGCCAGCTCACCGGACAGCTTTTCGGAAAAACTGTTTTTT
d_call: -; v_call: TRBV7-8; clone_size: -; j_call: TRBJ2-6; cdr3_aa: CASSSMGMQNAIPSGANVPTF; cdr3_nt: TGTGCCAGCAGCTCCATGGGTATGCAGAACGCCATCCCCTCTGGGGCCAACGTCCCGACTTTC
d_call: TRBD2; v_call: TRBV20-1; clone_size: -; j_call: TRBJ2-1; cdr3_aa: CSAADARLAGGIEQFF; cdr3_nt: TGCAGTGCTGCCGACGCGAGACTAGCGGGAGGGATTGAGCAGTTCTTC
d_call: -; v_call: TRBV20-1; clone_size: -; j_call: TRBJ1-2; cdr3_aa: CSAPGRLYGYTF; cdr3_nt: TGCAGCGCGCCGGGGAGACTCTATGGCTACACCTTC
d_call: TRBD1; v_call: TRBV4-1; clone_size: few; j_call: TRBJ2-7; cdr3_aa: CASSQPGQGVYEQYF; cdr3_nt: TGCGCCAGCAGCCAACCAGGACAGGGGGTCTACGAGCAGTACTTC
d_call: -; v_call: TRBV7-3; clone_size: -; j_call: TRBJ2-1; cdr3_aa: CASRLAPPRYNEQFF; cdr3_nt: TGTGCCAGCAGATTAGCGCCCCCCCGGTACAATGAGCAGTTCTTC
d_call: TRBD1; v_call: TRBV4-2; clone_size: once; j_call: TRBJ1-4; cdr3_aa: CASSQATGGSEKLFF; cdr3_nt: TGTGCCAGCAGCCAAGCGACAGGGGGAAGTGAAAAACTGTTTTTT
d_call: -; v_call: TRBV20-1; clone_size: -; j_call: TRBJ2-4; cdr3_aa: CSASGRQGLKNIQYF; cdr3_nt: TGCAGTGCTAGCGGTCGGCAGGGCCTCAAAAACATTCAGTACTTC
d_call: -; v_call: TRBV6-6; clone_size: -; j_call: TRBJ2-7; cdr3_aa: CASSDPGVEQYF; cdr3_nt: TGTGCCAGTTCTGACCCTGGGGTCGAGCAGTACTTC
d_call: -; v_call: TRBV20-1; clone_size: -; j_call: TRBJ2-5; cdr3_aa: CSAPPAGRQETQYF; cdr3_nt: TGCAGTGCCCCCCCCGCGGGCAGGCAAGAGACCCAGTACTTC
d_call: -; v_call: TRBV20-1; clone_size: -; j_call: TRBJ2-5; cdr3_aa: CSARSAGTETQYF; cdr3_nt: TGCAGTGCTAGAAGCGCGGGTACGGAGACCCAGTACTTC
d_call: TRBD2; v_call: TRBV6-5; clone_size: -; j_call: TRBJ2-1; cdr3_aa: CASSYAGGSNEQFF; cdr3_nt: TGTGCCAGCAGTTACGCGGGAGGTAGCAATGAGCAGTTCTTC
d_call: -; v_call: TRBV10-3; clone_size: few; j_call: TRBJ2-7; cdr3_aa: CAIRQDLYEQYF; cdr3_nt: TGTGCCATCAGACAAGACCTGTACGAGCAGTACTTC
d_call: -; v_call: TRBV20-1; clone_size: -; j_call: TRBJ2-7; cdr3_aa: CSVGHPYEQYF; cdr3_nt: TGCAGTGTGGGGCACCCCTACGAGCAGTACTTC
d_call: TRBD1; v_call: TRBV29-1; clone_size: few; j_call: TRBJ1-2; cdr3_aa: CSVLQGRAPYGYTF; cdr3_nt: TGCAGCGTACTACAGGGGCGCGCCCCCTATGGCTACACCTTC